Sequencing of this T cell receptor beta chain was carried out in a study of blood T cell repertoires in COVID-19. The overall study: Both acute and convalescent COVID-19 samples were obtained from the United States, Italy and Spain. The analysed material was cDNA or gDNA that came from T cells, B-cell-depleted T cells, or PBMCs.

Original processing notes: Estimated nucleated cell counts came from reference gene primer amplification. Profiling relied on immunoSEQ multiplex PCR, and the TCRdb table lists in-frame clones only, not all of them. D and trimming come from the DNA, and the V and J calls and clone size come from that table. The sample lists tens of thousands of clones, 88% occurring once. CDR1 is LGHNA, CDR2 YSLEER, per germline. J was trimmed by 1 base and V by 2 bases; bases with no gene match: 3. The CDR3 consists of 16 residues. The sample taken for sequencing was peripheral blood. This receptor was obtained from a man aged 65-85 years with acute or convalescent COVID-19. The chain is built from TRBV4-3 and TRBJ2-1; 9 nucleotides line up with TRBD1. The CDR3 is CASSQQTGGSYNEQFF. The CDR3, as DNA: TGCGCCAGCAGCCAACAGACAGGGGGTTCCTACAATGAGCAGTTCTTC.